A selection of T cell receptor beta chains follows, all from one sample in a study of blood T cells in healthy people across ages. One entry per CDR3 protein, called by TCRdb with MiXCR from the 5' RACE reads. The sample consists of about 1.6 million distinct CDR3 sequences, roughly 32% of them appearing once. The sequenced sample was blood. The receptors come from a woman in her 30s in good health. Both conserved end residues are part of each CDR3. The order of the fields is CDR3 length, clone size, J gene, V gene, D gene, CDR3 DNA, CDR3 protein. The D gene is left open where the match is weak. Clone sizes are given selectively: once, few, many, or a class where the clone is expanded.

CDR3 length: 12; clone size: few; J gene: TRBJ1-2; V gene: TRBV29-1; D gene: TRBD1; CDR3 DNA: TGCAGCGTTGAATTCGGGACAGGAGGCTACACCTTC; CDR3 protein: CSVEFGTGGYTF
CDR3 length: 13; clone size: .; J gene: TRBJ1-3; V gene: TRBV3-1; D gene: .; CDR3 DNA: TGTGCCAGCAGCCAAGAGTCCGGAAACACCATATATTTT; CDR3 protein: CASSQESGNTIYF
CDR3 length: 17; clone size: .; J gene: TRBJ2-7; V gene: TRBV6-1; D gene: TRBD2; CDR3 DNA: TGTGCCAGCAGTAAATCCCTGCTAGCGGGCCTCTCCTACGAGCAGTACTTC; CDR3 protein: CASSKSLLAGLSYEQYF
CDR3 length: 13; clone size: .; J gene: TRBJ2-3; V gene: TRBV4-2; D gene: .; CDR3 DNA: TGTGCCGGCAGCCCCAACAACACAGATACGCAGTATTTT; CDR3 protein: CAGSPNNTDTQYF
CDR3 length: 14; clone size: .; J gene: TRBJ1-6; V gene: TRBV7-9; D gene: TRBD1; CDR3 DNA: TGTGCCAGCAGTTTTAGGACAGGGGCGGGCCCCCTCCACTTT; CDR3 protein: CASSFRTGAGPLHF
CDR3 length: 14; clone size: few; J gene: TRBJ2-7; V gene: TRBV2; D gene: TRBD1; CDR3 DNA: TGTGCCAGCATCGTCCGGGGACAGGGAAACGAGCAGTACTTC; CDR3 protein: CASIVRGQGNEQYF
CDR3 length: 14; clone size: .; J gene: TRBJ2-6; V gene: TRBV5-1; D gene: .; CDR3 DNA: TGCGCCAGCCTCCCAGATGCTGGGGCCAACGTCCTGACTTTC; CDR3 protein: CASLPDAGANVLTF
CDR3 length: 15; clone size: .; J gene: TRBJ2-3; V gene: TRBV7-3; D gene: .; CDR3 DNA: TGTGCCAGCAGCTTCGGGAATGGGGACACAGATACGCAGTATTTT; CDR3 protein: CASSFGNGDTDTQYF
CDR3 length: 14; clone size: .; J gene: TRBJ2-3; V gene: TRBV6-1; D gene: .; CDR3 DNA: TGTGCCAGCAATGGAGGGGGGGCGCCAGATACGCAGTATTTT; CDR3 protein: CASNGGGAPDTQYF
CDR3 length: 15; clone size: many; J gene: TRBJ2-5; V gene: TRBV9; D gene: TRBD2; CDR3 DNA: TGTGCCAGCAGCAATGATCCGTCGGGACTAGCTAACCAGTACTTC; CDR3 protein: CASSNDPSGLANQYF
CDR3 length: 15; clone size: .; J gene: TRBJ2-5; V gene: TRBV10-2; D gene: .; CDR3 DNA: TGCGCCAGCAGTGAGTCGGGGTGGTACCAAGAGACCCAGTACTTC; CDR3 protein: CASSESGWYQETQYF
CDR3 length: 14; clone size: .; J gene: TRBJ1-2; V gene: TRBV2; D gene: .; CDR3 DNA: TGTGCCAGCAGTGCGCGGGGCGGAACCTATGGCTACACCTTC; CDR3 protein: CASSARGGTYGYTF
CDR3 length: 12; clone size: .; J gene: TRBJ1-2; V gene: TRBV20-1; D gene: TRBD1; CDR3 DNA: TGCAGTGCCCCGGGACAGGTCGCGGGCCACACCTTC; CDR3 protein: CSAPGQVAGHTF
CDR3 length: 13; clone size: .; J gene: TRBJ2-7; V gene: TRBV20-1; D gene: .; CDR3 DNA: TGCGGTGCTTTTAGCGGATACTCCTACGAGCAGTACTTC; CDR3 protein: CGAFSGYSYEQYF
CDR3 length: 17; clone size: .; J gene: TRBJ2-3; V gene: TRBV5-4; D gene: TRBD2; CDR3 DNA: TGTGCCAGCAGCAGGACTAGCGGGGGCCATAGCACAGATACGCAGTATTTT; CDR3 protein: CASSRTSGGHSTDTQYF
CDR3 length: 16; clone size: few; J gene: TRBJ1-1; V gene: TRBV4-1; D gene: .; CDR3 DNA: TGCGCCAGCAGCCACGTCGGACAGCTAACTAACACTGAAGCTTTCTTT; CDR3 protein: CASSHVGQLTNTEAFF